These T cell receptor beta chains were read from a single sample in a study of blood T cells in healthy people across ages. TCRdb reprocessed the 5' RACE reads via MiXCR and lists one record per CDR3 protein. The sample consists of approximately 800,000 distinct CDR3 sequences, approximately 65% of them appearing once. The sample was blood. Every receptor here comes from a young man in good health. Each CDR3 is given with its conserved first and last residue. D genes are given only for firm matches. Size is omitted from some rows. Given values are once, few, many or a class for expanded clones.

d_call | j_call | v_call | clone_size | cdr3_nt | cdr3_aa
- | TRBJ2-3 | TRBV20-1 | - | TGCAGTGCTAGAGCGGGACGCTGGACAGATACGCAGTATTTT | CSARAGRWTDTQYF
TRBD1 | TRBJ1-1 | TRBV28 | - | TGTGCCAGCAGGGGGACAGGGGGCAACACTGAAGCTTTCTTT | CASRGTGGNTEAFF
- | TRBJ1-2 | TRBV6-2/TRBV6-3 | - | TGTGCCAGCAGTGACTTGGGACACCCTGGCTACACCTTC | CASSDLGHPGYTF
TRBD2 | TRBJ2-3 | TRBV7-2 | few | TGTGCCAGCACCACTAACCCGGGACTAGCGGGCACAGATACGCAGTATTTT | CASTTNPGLAGTDTQYF
TRBD1 | TRBJ2-1 | TRBV10-3 | - | TGTGCCATCAGCTCCGGGGTGGACAGGGTAGCCTACAATGAGCAGTTCTTC | CAISSGVDRVAYNEQFF
TRBD2 | TRBJ2-7 | TRBV27 | - | TGTGCCAGCAGTTTATCACGGGGGGGGGCCTACGAGCAGTACTTC | CASSLSRGGAYEQYF
- | TRBJ2-1 | TRBV12-3/TRBV12-4 | - | TGTGCCAGCAGTTTTAATGCTGACAATGAGCAGTTCTTC | CASSFNADNEQFF
- | TRBJ2-1 | TRBV2 | - | TGTGCCAGCAGTGAACTTGGGGGGCGTTGGAATGAGCAGTTCTTC | CASSELGGRWNEQFF
- | TRBJ1-5 | TRBV10-3 | - | TGTGCCATCAGTGAAGTAGTGACAGCGGATCAGCCCCAGCATTTT | CAISEVVTADQPQHF
- | TRBJ2-7 | TRBV14 | few | TGTGCCAGCAGCCAAGAAGGCCCCTTCGAGCAGTACTTC | CASSQEGPFEQYF
- | TRBJ2-7 | TRBV5-1 | few | TGCGCCAGCACCTTAGTCACAGGAGCCTCCTACGAGCAGTACTTC | CASTLVTGASYEQYF
- | TRBJ2-7 | TRBV12-3/TRBV12-4 | few | TGTGCCAGCAGTTTCGCAGGGACCGCCTACGAGCAGTACTTC | CASSFAGTAYEQYF
- | TRBJ2-1 | TRBV28 | - | TGTGCCAGCAGTTTCCCACAGGCCTACAATGAGCAGTTCTTC | CASSFPQAYNEQFF
- | TRBJ2-7 | TRBV27 | - | TGTGCCAGCAGTTTATCGTCGGGACACCGCTACGAGCAGTACTTC | CASSLSSGHRYEQYF
- | TRBJ2-5 | TRBV7-2 | - | TGTGCCAGCAGCTTAGCTCCTCGACAGTCGTCCCAAGAGACCCAGTACTTC | CASSLAPRQSSQETQYF
- | TRBJ1-2 | TRBV12-3/TRBV12-4 | - | TGTGCCAGCAGTCCTCAACCGGGCCGCAGCTATGGCTACACCTTC | CASSPQPGRSYGYTF
- | TRBJ1-5 | TRBV6-2/TRBV6-3 | few | TGTGCCAGCGGTGGACAGTACAATCAGCCCCAGCATTTT | CASGGQYNQPQHF
- | TRBJ2-7 | TRBV27 | - | TGTGCCGGTAATCCTGGGGACGGCTACGAGCAGTACTTC | CAGNPGDGYEQYF
- | TRBJ2-7 | TRBV4-2 | - | TGTGCCAGCAGCCAGTCAGGCGGCGTGGCCTACGAGCAGTACTTC | CASSQSGGVAYEQYF
- | TRBJ2-4 | TRBV6-2/TRBV6-3 | - | TGTGCCAGCACCGCAGTGGCAGCAATGTCCAAAAACATTCAGTACTTC | CASTAVAAMSKNIQYF
- | TRBJ2-7 | TRBV6-2/TRBV6-3 | few | TGTGCCAGCAGTTACGGCCTCGGACGGGGCTACGAGCAGTACTTC | CASSYGLGRGYEQYF
TRBD1 | TRBJ2-7 | TRBV20-1 | - | TGCAGTGCTATAGGGACAGGGCTCTACGAGCAGTACTTC | CSAIGTGLYEQYF
- | TRBJ2-6 | TRBV29-1 | - | TGCAGCGTTCAAGGGGACGGATACTCTGGGGCCAACGTCCTGACTTTC | CSVQGDGYSGANVLTF
- | TRBJ2-6 | TRBV7-2 | few | TGTGCCAGCAGCCGCGGCAGGGCTGGGGCCAACGTCCTGACTTTT | CASSRGRAGANVLTF
- | TRBJ2-7 | TRBV7-2 | - | TGTGCCAGCAGCCCAGCCCTAGGAGACGAGCAGTACTTC | CASSPALGDEQYF
TRBD1 | TRBJ2-2 | TRBV10-3 | - | TGTGCCGTCAGTGAGCAACAGGGGCCCGGGGAGCTGTTTTTT | CAVSEQQGPGELFF